The clone carrying this T cell receptor (beta chain) appeared a single time. The antigen is unknown. The source of the sample is a study of shared clonotypes between healthy human individuals. The study's findings and limits: A reduction in generation probabilities was seen for non-shared clonotypes relative to those shared by all four donors. It was anticipated that sequencing depth would influence how many clonotypes donors shared. With a handful of donors compared, roughly 5% of naive CD4 clonotypes were shared.

Each donor was a Caucasian adult residing in Nashville, Tennessee. TCRdb's table, derived via immunoSEQ multiplex PCR, lists solely in-frame clones and lacks some. The sample has a few million clones, 85% to 95% seen once; the top ten hold over 0.12%. Looked up from germline, CDR1 is GTSNPN and CDR2 is SVGIG (reference sequence). The V end lost 0 bases, the J end lost 5 bases, and 16 bases lay between the germline ends. This CDR3 contains 15 residues. The chain has TRBV30 and TRBJ2-5; maybe TRBD2 (7 bases). Sequences were obtained from naive CD4+ T cells sorted from blood. Regarding subset: CD45RA+ positively selected. The TCR originated in a man between 18 and 35 years old in good health. CDR3 amino acids: CAWSVGGRVRETQYF. Written as DNA, the CDR3 is TGTGCCTGGAGTGTCGGGGGGCGCGTGAGGGAGACCCAGTACTTC.